The 17 T cell receptor beta chains in this list originate from one sample, sequenced in a study of shared clonotypes between healthy human individuals. Data came from immunoSEQ multiplex PCR; TCRdb stores just in-frame clones and leaves some out. The repertoire consists of about 2.4 million clones, with approximately 93% occurring once and the leading ten covering around 0.37%. The sequenced material came from naive CD4+ T cells from PBMCs. Subset meaning: CD45RA+ positively selected. These receptors were obtained from a man younger than 35 in good health. Some clones in this sample may be carry-over from other donors' samples.

The V gene is TRBV5-5, the J gene TRBJ2-7; a weak D match, TRBD1 (5 bases). The CDR3 length is 15 residues. V was cut by 4 bases and J by 2 bases, with 16 bases left in between. Per the germline V gene, CDR1 is SGHKS and CDR2 is YYEKEE (reference sequence). Here the CDR3 DNA reads TGTGCCAGCAGCCCAGGGTTCTCGGACCCCTACGAGCAGTACTTC. Translating gives CASSPGFSDPYEQYF.

The chain has TRBV5-1 and TRBJ2-5; TRBD2 aligns across 9 bases. The CDR3 length is 15 residues. Trimming at V came to 4 bases and at J to 5 bases, leaving 9 bases not matched to a gene. Germline CDR1 reads SGHRS; CDR2 reads YFSETQ. Here the CDR3 DNA reads TGCGCCAGCAGCCTCCTAGCGGGAAGTGGGGAGACCCAGTACTTC. This sequence encodes CASSLLAGSGETQYF.

V is TRBV4-1 and J is TRBJ1-1; 7 positions match TRBD1. Looked up from germline, CDR1 is MGHRA and CDR2 is YSYEKL. The CDR3 runs to 17 residues. V trimming: 2 bases; J trimming: 3 bases; junction bases outside the gene matches: 12. CDR3 protein: CASSQSPFRQGDTEAFF. The DNA of the CDR3 is TGCGCCAGCAGCCAAAGCCCTTTTCGACAGGGTGACACTGAAGCTTTCTTT.

This chain connects TRBV29-1 to TRBJ2-1; D gene unclear. The germline V gene encodes CDR1 SQVTM and CDR2 ANQGSEA. V lost 1 base and J 6 bases, leaving 7 bases between the germline ends. The CDR3 has 12 residues. The CDR3 DNA follows: TGCAGCGTTGAAGGCCGGACCAATGAGCAGTTCTTC. This codes for CSVEGRTNEQFF.

The rearrangement links TRBV30 to TRBJ2-5; possibly TRBD2 for D (6 bases). CDR1 GTSNPN and CDR2 SVGIG come from the germline V gene (reference sequence). Trimming removed 1 base at V and 2 bases at J, with 8 bases between. The CDR3 runs to 13 residues. The CDR3 protein is CAWSAGLQETQYF. CDR3 DNA: TGTGCCTGGAGTGCGGGACTTCAAGAGACCCAGTACTTC.

The sample holds one count of this clone. V is TRBV6-1 and J is TRBJ2-7; TRBD2 agrees at 7 bases. Per the germline V gene, CDR1 is MNHNS and CDR2 is SASEGT. The CDR3 length is 17 residues. Trimming took 2 bases from V and 0 from J; bases not matched to a gene: 10. The CDR3 sequence: CASSERPSGTSSYEQYF. CDR3 DNA sequence: TGTGCCAGCAGTGAAAGGCCTAGCGGTACAAGCTCCTACGAGCAGTACTTC.

The chain combines TRBV5-6 with TRBJ2-3; 11 bases agree with TRBD2. CDR3 length equals 15 residues. Trimming at V came to 3 bases and at J to 2 bases, leaving 2 bases not matched to a gene. Looked up from germline, CDR1 is SGHDT and CDR2 is YYEEEE. CDR3 coding DNA: TGTGCCAGCAGCTCGACTAGCGGGAACACAGATACGCAGTATTTT. Its protein product is CASSSTSGNTDTQYF.

This sequence joins TRBV28 and TRBJ1-5; the D gene is possibly TRBD1 (6 bases). Trimming took off 8 bases at V and 3 bases at J, with 11 bases between the two ends. Germline CDR1 and CDR2: MDHEN and SYDVKM. This CDR3 spans 13 amino acids. The CDR3 nucleotides are TGTGCCAGCGCCGGACAGTCCAATCAGCCCCAGCATTTT. The encoded protein is CASAGQSNQPQHF. The full variable domain, its missing parts supplied by reference TRBV28 and TRBJ1-5, is DVKVTQSSRYLVKRTGEKVFLECVQDMDHENMFWYRQDPGLGLRLIYFSYDVKMKEKGDIPEGYSVSREKKERFSLILESASTNQTSMYLCASAGQSNQPQHFGDGTRLSIL.

This clone has just a few counts. The V and J genes are TRBV29-1 and TRBJ1-1; 9 nucleotides match TRBD1. J was trimmed by 4 bases and V by 4 bases; bases with no gene match: 7. The CDR3 consists of 14 residues. Germline V gene data show CDR1 as SQVTM and CDR2 as ANQGSEA. As DNA, the CDR3 is TGCAGCGTTGGCAAGCAGACAGGGGGCACTGAAGCTTTCTTT. Protein sequence: CSVGKQTGGTEAFF.

The rearrangement joins TRBV18 to TRBJ2-2, with TRBD1 identical over 9 bases. V gave up 5 bases and J gave up 4 bases; unmatched junction bases: 8. The CDR3 is made up of 16 amino acids. CDR1 is KGHSH, CDR2 LQKENI, per germline. DNA of the CDR3: TGTGCCAGCTCATCACTACAGGGGGCGCGCACCGGGGAGCTGTTTTTT. Amino acid sequence: CASSSLQGARTGELFF.

The genes are TRBV7-9 and TRBJ2-7, with D hard to call. Trimming took off 3 bases at V and 3 bases at J, with 9 bases between the two ends. The CDR3 has 13 residues. Per the germline V gene, CDR1 is SEHNR and CDR2 is FQNEAQ (reference sequence). CDR3 nucleotide sequence: TGTGCCAGCAGCTTCGGACGCGGCTACGAGCAGTACTTC. Translating it yields CASSFGRGYEQYF.

The chain combines TRBV7-8 with TRBJ1-5, with D unclear. The germline V gene has CDR1 SGHVS and CDR2 FQNEAQ. The CDR3 has 13 amino acids. V lost 5 bases, J lost 6 bases, and 11 bases lay in between. CDR3 loop: CASSPGSSQPQHF. The DNA for the CDR3 is TGTGCCAGCAGCCCAGGAAGTTCTCAGCCCCAGCATTTT.

The CDR3 sequence: CSAPTSGEQFF. The CDR3 DNA sequence: TGCAGTGCCCCGACTTCCGGTGAGCAGTTCTTC. The chain couples TRBV20-1 to TRBJ2-1; D unresolved. The CDR3 length is 11 residues. The V end lost 6 bases, the J end lost 9 bases, and 12 bases lay between the germline ends. The germline V gene has CDR1 DFQATT and CDR2 SNEGSKA (reference sequence).

On this clone: An end of the junction differs from the germline gene, which may be a read error. This rearrangement joins TRBV19 to TRBJ2-7; 8 nucleotides match TRBD1. Germline V lookup: CDR1 LNHDA, CDR2 SQIVND (reference sequence). There are 13 residues in the CDR3. In DNA form, the CDR3 reads TGTGCCAGTAGTCGGGACAGGTCCTCCGAGCAGTACTTC. Its translation is CASSRDRSSEQYF.

J is TRBJ2-1 and V is TRBV10-1; D remains unclear. With 8 bases removed from V and 8 bases from J, the gap between germline ends came to 7 bases. CDR3 length: 10 amino acids. CDR1 is WNHNN, CDR2 SYGVQD, per germline (reference sequence). The CDR3 reads CASSRDEQFF. The CDR3 DNA reads as TGCGCCAGCTCTAGGGATGAGCAGTTCTTC.

DNA for the CDR3: TGTGCCAGTAGTAATGCAGGGGGGAACACTGAAGCTTTCTTT. Translating it yields CASSNAGGNTEAFF. The J gene is TRBJ1-1, the V gene TRBV19, with 7 bases matching TRBD1. The CDR3 runs 14 residues. Germline CDR1 is LNHDA and CDR2 is SQIVND (reference sequence). V lost 4 bases to trimming and J lost 1 base; unmatched junction nucleotides: 3.

A few counts support this clone. The sample contains more than one DNA sequence encoding this CDR3. The chain has TRBV5-1 and TRBJ1-1, with 8 bases that match TRBD1. Unmatched junction bases numbered 2, after V lost 4 bases and J lost 0 bases. The CDR3 extends over 14 amino acids. Germline V gene lookup returns CDR1 SGHRS and CDR2 YFSETQ. The CDR3 sequence is CASSLGQVNTEAFF. The CDR3 nucleotides are TGCGCCAGCAGCCTGGGACAGGTGAACACTGAAGCTTTCTTT.